Listed here are 14 T cell receptor gamma chains from one sample, sequenced in a study of gammadelta T cells in human blood. TCRdb redid clone calling on the RT-PCR reads using CATT. The sample has about 280 gamma-chain clones, approximately 2% seen once; the top ten hold 48%. The sample was Vgamma9Vdelta2 gamma-delta T cells from infant blood. The receptors here all came from a human donor.

This clone ranks as hyperexpanded. V is TRGV9 and J is TRGJ1 or TRGJ2. The junction had 3 bases not matched to a gene; V was cut back by 0 bases and J by 7 bases. The CDR3 has 12 residues. Germline lookup yields CDR1 GITISATS and CDR2 ISYDGTV (reference sequence). CDR3 nucleotide sequence: TGTGCCTTGTGGGAGGTGCGATATAAGAAACTCTTT. Protein sequence: CALWEVRYKKLF.

This clone is large. The genes are TRGV9 and TRGJP. V shed 4 bases and J 4 bases; nucleotides not matched to a gene: 4. Germline CDR1 is GITISATS and CDR2 is ISYDGTV (reference sequence). The CDR3 has 16 residues. CDR3 protein: CALWDSQELGKKIKVF. The DNA of the CDR3 is TGTGCCTTGTGGGACTCTCAAGAGTTGGGCAAAAAAATCAAGGTATTT.

This clone was counted between two and nine times. The protein given by TCRdb reflects a much larger clone and differs at residue 12 from this DNA's translation, likely from a read error; the protein shown is the DNA's translation. The chain is built from TRGV9 and TRGJP. Germline loops: CDR1 GITISATS, CDR2 ISYDGTV (reference sequence). This CDR3 comprises 14 residues. CDR3 sequence reads: CALWEELGKKIMVF. CDR3 nucleotide sequence: TGTGCCTTGTGGGAAGAGTTGGGCAAAAAAATCATGGTATTT.

This clone was counted only a few times. This DNA's translation and the protein TCRdb lists, from a much larger clone, do not match at residue 3, likely due to a read error; the protein shown is translated from the DNA. The chain is built from TRGV9 and TRGJP. CDR1 is GITISATS and CDR2 is ISYDGTV in the germline V gene (reference sequence). The CDR3 consists of 16 residues. The CDR3 coding sequence is TGTGCCTCGTGGGAGGTCGGGGAGTTGGGCAAAAAAATCAAGGTATTT. Protein sequence: CASWEVGELGKKIKVF.

This clone rates as large (0.1 to 1%). At the DNA level, this CDR3 is encoded by other sequences in the same sample as well. J is TRGJP2 and V is TRGV3. With V trimmed by 0 bases and J by 4 bases, 5 bases remained unmatched. Germline CDR1 and CDR2: VTNTFY and YDVSTARD (reference sequence). The length of the CDR3 is 15 residues. The CDR3 sequence: CATWDRPPSDWIKTF. CDR3 in DNA: TGTGCCACCTGGGACAGGCCGCCTAGTGATTGGATCAAGACGTTT.

Regarding this clone: This likely stems from a read error, as it lies one base from a far larger clone. The genes are TRGV9 and TRGJP. V trimming: 4 bases; J trimming: 3 bases; junction bases outside the gene matches: 6. Germline V gene sequence: CDR1 GITISATS, CDR2 ISYDGTV (reference sequence). The CDR3 is made up of 17 amino acids. The CDR3 DNA is TGTGCCTTGTGGGATCGGCTGCAAGAGTTGGGCAAAAAAATCAAGGTATTT. Residues: CALWDRLQELGKKIKVF.

This clone was counted only a few times. TCRdb lists the protein of a much larger clone for this DNA, which differs at residue 7, so this is likely a read error; the protein given here is translated from the DNA itself. Within the sample, other DNA sequences also encode this same CDR3. The genes are TRGV9 and TRGJP. This CDR3 is built from 16 residues. The germline gives CDR1 GITISATS, CDR2 ISYDGTV (reference sequence). V trimming: 1 base; J trimming: 7 bases; junction bases outside the gene matches: 4. The CDR3 DNA reads TGTGCCTTGTGGGAGGTCGCGGAGTTGGGCAAAAAAATCAAGGTATTT. Translation gives CALWEVAELGKKIKVF.

This clone was seen only a few times. It differs at one base from a far larger clone, so likely a read error. The chain combines TRGV9 with TRGJP. No J gene was available from TCRdb, and it was assigned here by a germline match of the DNA. Germline CDR1 is GITISATS and CDR2 is ISYDGTV (reference sequence). This CDR3 is 17 amino acids long. The CDR3 DNA reads as TGTGCCTTGTGGGAGGCTGTTGGAGAGTTGGGCGAAAAAATCAAGGTATTT. Amino acids: CALWEAVGELGEKIKVF.

This clone was counted only a few times. No V segment was called; the J segment is TRGJP1. The CDR3 has 16 residues. The CDR3 is CATWDRKNTTGWFKIF. In nucleotides, the CDR3 is TGTGCCACCTGGGACAGAAAAAATACCACTGGTTGGTTCAAGATATTT.

In its sample, this clone is medium-sized. TCRdb shows a much larger clone's protein in place of this DNA's translation, and the two differ at residue 10, likely through a read error; the protein shown is translated from the DNA. The gene calls are TRGV9 and TRGJP. The V gene's germline CDR1 is GITISATS and CDR2 ISYDGTV (reference sequence). CDR3 length: 16 amino acids. The CDR3 sequence is CALWEVQELDKKIKVF. As DNA, the CDR3 is TGTGCCTTGTGGGAGGTGCAAGAGTTGGACAAAAAAATCAAGGTATTT.

This clone counts as large. Just one base apart from a much larger clone, this may be a read error. This CDR3 is also generated by other DNA sequences in the sample. The rearrangement links TRGV9 to TRGJP. This CDR3 region has 16 residues. Germline CDR1 reads GITISATS; CDR2 reads ISYDGTV (reference sequence). Unmatched junction bases numbered 2, after V lost 0 bases and J lost 6 bases. Here the CDR3 reads CALWEVRELGKKIKVF. Written as DNA, the CDR3 is TGTGCCTTGTGGGAGGTGCGAGAGTTGGGCAAAAAAATCAAGGTATTT.

This clone has more than one count but fewer than ten. This chain joins TRGV10 and TRGJP2. TRGV10 is identified as an open reading frame with a role that is uncertain. This CDR3 is built from 15 residues. V was pared by 8 bases and J by 3 bases, with 10 bases of the junction left unmatched. CDR3 residues: CAAWDWGGSDWIKTF. CDR3 in DNA: TGTGCTGCGTGGGATTGGGGGGGTAGTGATTGGATCAAGACGTTT.

This clone is medium-sized (0.01 to 0.1%) by share. V gene TRGV5 combines with J gene TRGJP2. The CDR3 covers 14 residues. CDR1 is VINAFY and CDR2 is YDVSNSKD in the germline V gene. Germline trimming cut 0 bases from V and 3 bases from J; bases unmatched to any gene: 1. CDR3 region: CATWDRGSDWIKTF. The DNA of the CDR3 is TGTGCCACCTGGGACAGGGGTAGTGATTGGATCAAGACGTTT.

This clone is deemed medium-sized. The chain couples TRGV9 to TRGJP. The CDR3 runs to 16 residues. The junction had 7 bases not matched to a gene; V was cut back by 2 bases and J by 9 bases. CDR1 and CDR2 from the germline V gene are GITISATS and ISYDGTV (reference sequence). In DNA, the CDR3 is TGTGCCTTGTGGGAGGCCACAGGGTTGGGCAAAAAAATCAAGGTATTT. It yields the protein CALWEATGLGKKIKVF.